A selection of T cell receptor beta chains follows, all from one sample in a study of T cell responses to AZD1222 COVID-19 vaccine. The assay was immunoSEQ multiplex PCR, and TCRdb's table has in-frame clones only and misses some. The sample holds under 150,000 clones, 88% seen once. The source material was peripheral blood, sampled on day 0 of AZD1222 vaccination. The receptors stem from an adult in good health. CDR3s include the opening cysteine and the closing phenylalanine or tryptophan. The D gene is left open where the match is weak. Part of the rows lack a size; the others show once, few, many or a class for expanded clones.

D gene	J gene	V gene	clone size	CDR3 protein	CDR3 DNA
TRBD2	TRBJ2-2	TRBV11-3	-	CASSLVLAGYTGELFF	TGTGCCAGCAGCTTAGTGCTAGCGGGGTACACCGGGGAGCTGTTTTTT
-	TRBJ1-1	TRBV27	-	CASTSGVSTEAFF	TGTGCCAGCACTTCAGGAGTTAGCACTGAAGCTTTCTTT
-	TRBJ2-1	TRBV2	-	CARTTAGTQTNYNEQFF	TGTGCCAGGACAACTGCCGGGACCCAAACTAATTACAATGAGCAGTTCTTC
-	TRBJ1-5	TRBV5-6	-	CASSLVGQPQHF	TGTGCCAGCAGCCTAGTAGGACAGCCCCAGCATTTT
-	TRBJ1-3	TRBV6-5	-	CATKTQRWGNTIYF	TGTGCCACCAAGACACAACGCTGGGGAAACACCATATATTTT
TRBD2	TRBJ2-3	TRBV5-6	-	CASLERRGLAGIDTQYF	TGTGCCAGCTTAGAACGGCGGGGACTAGCGGGGATAGATACGCAGTATTTT
-	TRBJ1-4	TRBV6-1	once	CASSESGWAGSEKLFF	TGTGCCAGCAGTGAATCCGGGTGGGCAGGGAGTGAAAAACTGTTTTTT
TRBD1	TRBJ2-3	TRBV24-1	-	CATSDSDRDGTDTQYF	TGTGCCACCAGTGACTCGGACAGGGACGGCACAGATACGCAGTATTTT
TRBD1	TRBJ2-5	TRBV23-1	-	CASSQQTGVQETQYF	TGCGCCAGCAGTCAACAGACAGGGGTGCAAGAGACCCAGTACTTC
TRBD1	TRBJ1-1	TRBV12-3/TRBV12-4	-	CASSRRDRALAFF	TGTGCCAGCAGCCGAAGAGACAGGGCCCTGGCTTTCTTT
TRBD2	TRBJ2-3	TRBV5-1	-	CASSLADSGGGDTQYF	TGCGCCAGCAGCTTGGCCGACAGCGGGGGAGGCGATACGCAGTATTTT
-	TRBJ1-1	TRBV27	-	CASSLSGRGERDGYTEAFF	TGTGCCAGCAGTTTATCGGGCCGGGGAGAACGAGACGGGTACACTGAAGCTTTCTTT
-	TRBJ1-2	TRBV20-1	-	CSASLVVGRGFDGYTF	TGCAGTGCTAGTTTGGTGGTTGGAAGAGGGTTTGATGGCTACACCTTC
TRBD1	TRBJ2-7	TRBV27	-	CASSVGGAYEQYF	TGTGCCAGCAGTGTAGGGGGCGCCTACGAGCAGTACTTC
TRBD2	TRBJ2-1	TRBV27	-	CASRTSGGAPGNEQFF	TGTGCCAGCCGGACTAGCGGGGGCGCACCGGGCAATGAGCAGTTCTTC